The 2 T cell receptor beta chains below were found in one sample sequenced in a study of T cells in Graves' hyperthyroidism and ophthalmopathy. Template material for amplifying TCR beta CDR3 regions consisted of RNA transcripts. First-round RT-PCR of the TCR CDR3 relied on the HTBI primer set. TCRdb reanalysed the multiplex PCR reads using MiXCR and keeps one entry per CDR3 protein. The data contain 200,000 to 250,000 distinct CDR3 sequences, approximately 17% of them singletons. Sequencing was performed on blood. Every receptor here comes from a man aged 50 or older with Graves' hyperthyroidism.

The CDR3 region is CASKARASPYGYTF. The CDR3 nucleotides are TGTGCCAGCAAAGCGAGGGCAAGTCCCTATGGCTACACCTTC. The V and J genes are TRBV6-2 or TRBV6-3 and TRBJ1-2; D is unresolved. The CDR3 loop spans 14 amino acids. Germline assignment: CDR1 MNHEY and CDR2 SVGEGT. V was clipped by 7 bases and J by 4 bases, with 16 bases between them.

V is TRBV25-1 and J is TRBJ2-1, with a possible D match to TRBD2 (5 bases). V shed 1 base and J shed 6 bases, with 13 bases lying between them. The CDR3 length is 15 residues. Germline V gene sequence: CDR1 MGHDK, CDR2 SYGVNS. CDR3 sequence: CASSEFRGLGNEQFF. CDR3 sequence (DNA): TGTGCCAGCAGTGAATTTAGAGGGCTGGGCAATGAGCAGTTCTTC.